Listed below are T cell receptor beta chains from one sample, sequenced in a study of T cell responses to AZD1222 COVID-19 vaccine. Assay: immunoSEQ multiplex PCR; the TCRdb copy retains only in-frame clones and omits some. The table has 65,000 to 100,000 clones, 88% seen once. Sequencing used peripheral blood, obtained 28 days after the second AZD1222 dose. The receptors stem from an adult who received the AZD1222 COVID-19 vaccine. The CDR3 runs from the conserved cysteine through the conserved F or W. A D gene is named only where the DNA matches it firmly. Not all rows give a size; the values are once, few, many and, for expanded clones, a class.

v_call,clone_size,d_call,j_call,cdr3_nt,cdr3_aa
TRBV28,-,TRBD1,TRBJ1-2,TGTGCCAGCAGCCCCGGACAGGGTAACTATGGCTACACCTTC,CASSPGQGNYGYTF
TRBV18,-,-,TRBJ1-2,TGTGCCAGCTCACATCAAGGAGGCTACACCTTC,CASSHQGGYTF
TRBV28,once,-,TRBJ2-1,TGTGCCAGCAGTCGACAAGGGGTCAGGGGGAGGAATGAGCAGTTCTTC,CASSRQGVRGRNEQFF
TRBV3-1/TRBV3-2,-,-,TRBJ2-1,TGTGCCAGCAGCCATCTAGCGAACTCCTACAATGAGCAGTTCTTC,CASSHLANSYNEQFF
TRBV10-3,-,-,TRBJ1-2,TGTGCCATCAGTGCTGACGGAGACTATGGCTACACCTTC,CAISADGDYGYTF
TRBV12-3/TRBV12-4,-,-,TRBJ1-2,TGTGCCAGCAGTCAGGGTCCAGGGTATGGCTACACCTTC,CASSQGPGYGYTF
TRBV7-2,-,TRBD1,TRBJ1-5,TGTGCCAGCAGCTTAGCGTTTGGGACAGCTAGCAATCAGCCCCAGCATTTT,CASSLAFGTASNQPQHF
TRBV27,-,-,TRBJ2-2,TGTGCCAGCAGTTCAGGGGTCTCGAACACCGGGGAGCTGTTTTTT,CASSSGVSNTGELFF
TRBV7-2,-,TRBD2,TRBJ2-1,TGTGCCAGCAGCTCCCTAGGGACTAGCGGGAGAAATGAGCAGTTCTTC,CASSSLGTSGRNEQFF
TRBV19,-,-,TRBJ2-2,TGTGCCAGTAGCCACCGGGCCCTCACCGGGGAGCTGTTTTTT,CASSHRALTGELFF
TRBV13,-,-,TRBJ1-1,TGTGCCAGCAGCTTAGTCCGGGGCACTGAAGCTTTCTTT,CASSLVRGTEAFF
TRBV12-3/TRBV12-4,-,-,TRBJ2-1,TGTGCCAGCAGTACCCAGAATGAGCAGTTCTTC,CASSTQNEQFF
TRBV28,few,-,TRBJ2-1,TGTGCCAGCAGTTTAGGCGTACCCTACAATGAGCAGTTCTTC,CASSLGVPYNEQFF
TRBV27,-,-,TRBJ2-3,TGTGCCAGCAGCCCGCAGGTCATACAATCCACAGATACGCAGTATTTT,CASSPQVIQSTDTQYF
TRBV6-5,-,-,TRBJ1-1,TGTGCCAGCACCCCGAGCGCTGGAATCGCTGAAGCTTTCTTT,CASTPSAGIAEAFF
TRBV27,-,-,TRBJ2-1,TGTGCCAGCGGGACGGACCGGGACATAGCCTACAATGAGCAGTTCTTC,CASGTDRDIAYNEQFF
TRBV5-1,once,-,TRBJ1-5,TGCGCCAGCAGGGACAGTCCTAGCAATCAGCCCCAGCATTTT,CASRDSPSNQPQHF
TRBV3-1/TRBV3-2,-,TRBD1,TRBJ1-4,TGTGCCAGCAGCCAAGGGACAGGGGATAATGAAAAACTGTTTTTT,CASSQGTGDNEKLFF
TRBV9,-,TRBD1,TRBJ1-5,TGTGCCAGCAGCGGACAGGGGAATCAGCCCCAGCATTTT,CASSGQGNQPQHF
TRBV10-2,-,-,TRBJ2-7,TGCGCCAGCAAACAAGGGGCTAGCGTATCCTACGAGCAGTACTTC,CASKQGASVSYEQYF
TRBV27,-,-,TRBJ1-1,TGTGCCAGCAGTTTAAGAGGTCAGTTGATCACTGAAGCTTTCTTT,CASSLRGQLITEAFF
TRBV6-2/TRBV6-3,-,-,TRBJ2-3,TGTGCCAGCAGCCACGTGGCGGCTAGCACAGATACGCAGTATTTT,CASSHVAASTDTQYF
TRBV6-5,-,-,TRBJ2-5,TGTGCCAGCAAAGGGGCACTCCCGGGAGAGACCCAGTACTTC,CASKGALPGETQYF